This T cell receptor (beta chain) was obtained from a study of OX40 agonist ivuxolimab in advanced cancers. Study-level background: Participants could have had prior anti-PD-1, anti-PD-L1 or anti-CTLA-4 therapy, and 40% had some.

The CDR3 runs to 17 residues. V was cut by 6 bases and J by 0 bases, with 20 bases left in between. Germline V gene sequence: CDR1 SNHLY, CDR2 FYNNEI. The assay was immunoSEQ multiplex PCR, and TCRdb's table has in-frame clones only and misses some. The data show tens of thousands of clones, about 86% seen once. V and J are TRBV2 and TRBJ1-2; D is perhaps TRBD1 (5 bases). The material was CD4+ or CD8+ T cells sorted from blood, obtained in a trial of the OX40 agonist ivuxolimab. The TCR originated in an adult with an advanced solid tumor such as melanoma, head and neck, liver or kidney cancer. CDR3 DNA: TGTGCCAGCAGCCACGGGACGGATCACCTTTCTAACTATGGCTACACCTTC. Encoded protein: CASSHGTDHLSNYGYTF.